Presented here are 10 T cell receptor beta chains from one specimen sequenced in a study of cytomegalovirus exposure and HLA in healthy donors. 13 Jbeta primers and 60 Vbeta primers were used for the PCR. Sequenced by immunoSEQ multiplex PCR; TCRdb stores in-frame clones only, minus some. This sample has 200,000 to 250,000 clones, with 77% found just once. The sequenced sample consisted of PBMCs. The receptors originated from a woman in her fifties or sixties in good health and CMV-seropositive.

The chain couples TRBV9 to TRBJ1-2; TRBD1 matches at 8 bases. In germline, CDR1 is SGDLS, CDR2 YYNGEE. J gave up 7 bases and V 4 bases, and 12 bases lay outside the gene matches. The CDR3 extends over 15 amino acids. This CDR3 reads CASSIRLSTGAGYTF. The CDR3 DNA is TGTGCCAGCAGCATACGACTATCGACAGGGGCTGGCTACACCTTC.

The V and J genes are TRBV18 and TRBJ1-3; possibly TRBD1 for D (6 bases). Germline CDR1 reads KGHSH; CDR2 reads LQKENI. V was cut by 3 bases and J by 0 bases, with 15 bases left in between. There are 17 residues in the CDR3. In DNA, the CDR3 is TGTGCCAGCTCACCGGGTTTGGGGGCATTCTCTGGAAACACCATATATTTT. Translation gives CASSPGLGAFSGNTIYF.

This chain connects TRBV18 to TRBJ1-5, with D hard to call. Germline loops: CDR1 KGHSH, CDR2 LQKENI. Trimming took off 2 bases at V and 6 bases at J, with 8 bases between the two ends. This CDR3 comprises 13 residues. The CDR3 DNA sequence: TGTGCCAGCTCACCAACTTTTGCTCAGCCCCAGCATTTT. It translates to CASSPTFAQPQHF.

DNA for the CDR3: TGTGCCAGCAGCCAAGAGGAGTATGAAAGAAACTATGGCTACACCTTC. Amino acid sequence: CASSQEEYERNYGYTF. The chain is built from TRBV4-2 and TRBJ1-2; D is ambiguous. The CDR3 consists of 16 residues. Germline V lookup: CDR1 LGHNA, CDR2 YNFKEQ. V was cut by 0 bases and J by 2 bases, with 13 bases left in between.

The chain carries TRBV30 and TRBJ1-6, with D possibly TRBD1 on 5 matching bases. V gave up 4 bases and J gave up 9 bases, with 16 bases separating them. The CDR3 extends over 14 amino acids. CDR1 and CDR2 from the germline V gene are GTSNPN and SVGIG (reference sequence). CDR3 in amino acids: CAWILQGWGSPLHF. Here the CDR3 DNA reads TGTGCCTGGATCCTTCAGGGTTGGGGTTCACCCCTCCACTTT.

This clone appeared a few times. The chain uses TRBV6-1 and TRBJ2-5; tentative D call: TRBD1 (6 bases). CDR1 is MNHNS, CDR2 SASEGT, per germline. Trimming took off 1 base at V and 5 bases at J, with 20 bases between the two ends. The CDR3 is 17 amino acids. The CDR3 loop is CASSEEVRGYVRETQYF. In nucleotides, the CDR3 is TGTGCCAGCAGTGAAGAAGTCAGGGGATACGTGAGGGAGACCCAGTACTTC.

This clone occurred a few times. The CDR3 region is CASSQGTGPGYTF. DNA of the CDR3: TGTGCCAGCAGCCAAGGGACAGGCCCTGGCTACACCTTC. The chain recombines TRBV7-9 with TRBJ1-2; TRBD1 aligns across 8 bases. J was trimmed by 7 bases and V by 5 bases; bases with no gene match: 6. Germline values: CDR1 SEHNR, CDR2 FQNEAQ (reference sequence). The CDR3 length is 13 residues. Full variable domain (missing parts from reference TRBV7-9 and TRBJ1-2): DTGVSQNPRHKITKRGQNVTFRCDPISEHNRLYWYRQTLGQGPEFLTYFQNEAQLEKSRLLSDRFSAERPKGSFSTLEIQRTEQGDSAMYLCASSQGTGPGYTFGSGTRLTVV.

The J gene is TRBJ2-5, the V gene TRBV7-2, with 8 bases that match TRBD2. The CDR3 covers 15 residues. Germline assignment: CDR1 SGHTA and CDR2 FQGNSA. The junction had 10 bases not matched to a gene; V was cut back by 3 bases and J by 7 bases. CDR3 in amino acids: CASSLQVAGSGTQYF. CDR3 sequence (DNA): TGTGCCAGCAGCTTGCAAGTAGCGGGGTCAGGGACCCAGTACTTC.

This clone has a single count. CDR3 region: CASSGRGMPQHF. The CDR3 DNA reads TGTGCCAGCAGTGGACGAGGAATGCCCCAGCATTTT. The chain uses TRBV2 and TRBJ1-5; D ambiguous. V lost 4 bases, J lost 9 bases, and 10 bases lay in between. Germline V CDR1 and CDR2: SNHLY, FYNNEI. This CDR3 spans 12 amino acids. Looking up the rest from reference TRBV2 and TRBJ1-5 gives the full variable domain: EPEVTQTPSHQVTQMGQEVILRCVPISNHLYFYWYRQILGQKVEFLVSFYNNEISEKSEIFDDQFSVERPDGSNFTLKIRSTKLEDSAMYFCASSGRGMPQHFGDGTRLSIL.

V usage is TRBV7-6 and J usage is TRBJ2-3; 7 bases line up with TRBD1. Trimming took 6 bases from V and 2 from J; bases not matched to a gene: 5. Germline V gives CDR1 SGHVS, CDR2 FNYEAQ. The CDR3 consists of 14 residues. The CDR3 DNA follows: TGTGCCAGCAGGGTGGGACAGTCCACAGATACGCAGTATTTT. Amino acids: CASRVGQSTDTQYF.